This TCR beta chain came from a study of blood T cell repertoires in COVID-19. The table came from immunoSEQ multiplex PCR; TCRdb's copy has only in-frame clones and leaves some out. The repertoire holds roughly 220,000 clones, with about 86% as singletons. Germline V lookup: CDR1 SEHNR, CDR2 FQNEAQ (reference sequence). The CDR3 consists of 14 residues. Trimming pared 1 base from V and 2 bases from J, leaving 7 bases between. This sequence joins TRBV7-9 and TRBJ2-3; possibly TRBD1 for D (5 bases). This TCR was sampled from a woman aged 30 to 39 who had recovered from COVID-19. Material for sequencing was peripheral blood. CDR3 in amino acids: CASSLDRYTDTQYF. The DNA for the CDR3 is TGTGCCAGCAGCTTAGACAGGTACACAGATACGCAGTATTTT.